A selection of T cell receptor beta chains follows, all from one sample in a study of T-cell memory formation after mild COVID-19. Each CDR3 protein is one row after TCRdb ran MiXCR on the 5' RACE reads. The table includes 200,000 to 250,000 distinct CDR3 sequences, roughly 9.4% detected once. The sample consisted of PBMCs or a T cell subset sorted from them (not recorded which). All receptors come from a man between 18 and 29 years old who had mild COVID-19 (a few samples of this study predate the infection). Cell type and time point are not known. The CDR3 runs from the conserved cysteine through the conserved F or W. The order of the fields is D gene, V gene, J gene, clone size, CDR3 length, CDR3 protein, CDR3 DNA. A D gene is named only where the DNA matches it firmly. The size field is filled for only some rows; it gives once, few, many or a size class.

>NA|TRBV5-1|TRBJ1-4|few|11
CASSQDEKLFF
TGCGCCAGCAGTCAGGACGAAAAACTGTTTTTT
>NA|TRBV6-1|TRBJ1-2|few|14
CASSEWGEGSGYTF
TGTGCCAGCAGTGAATGGGGGGAGGGTAGCGGCTACACCTTC
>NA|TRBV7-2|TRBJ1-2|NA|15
CASSPGPGTNYGYTF
TGTGCCAGCAGCCCAGGACCGGGCACTAACTATGGCTACACCTTC
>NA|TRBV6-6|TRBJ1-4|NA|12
CASRWTDEKLFF
TGTGCCAGCAGGTGGACGGATGAAAAACTGTTTTTT
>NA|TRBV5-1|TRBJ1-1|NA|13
CASSRARATEAFF
TGCGCCAGCAGCCGGGCCAGGGCAACTGAAGCTTTCTTT
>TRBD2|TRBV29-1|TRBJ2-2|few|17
CSVEAERGGHRTGELFF
TGCAGCGTTGAAGCGGAGCGGGGGGGCCATAGGACCGGGGAGCTGTTTTTT
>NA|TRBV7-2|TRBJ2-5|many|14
CASSSNRGGQTQYF
TGTGCCAGCAGCAGTAACAGGGGAGGACAGACCCAGTACTTC
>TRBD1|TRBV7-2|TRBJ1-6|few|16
CASSLRSVRGNSPLHF
TGTGCCAGCAGCTTAAGGTCCGTCAGGGGGAATTCACCCCTCCACTTT
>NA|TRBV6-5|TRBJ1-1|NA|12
CASTDLNTEAFF
TGTGCCAGCACCGACTTGAACACTGAAGCTTTCTTT
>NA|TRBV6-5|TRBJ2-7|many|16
CASSYRGLGSGYEQYF
TGTGCCAGCAGTTACCGAGGTTTGGGGAGCGGGTACGAGCAGTACTTC
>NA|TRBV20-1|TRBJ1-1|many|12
CSAGRAETEAFF
TGCAGTGCTGGGCGGGCGGAAACCGAAGCTTTCTTT
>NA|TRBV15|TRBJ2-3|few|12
CATSIQGDTQYF
TGTGCCACCAGCATACAGGGAGATACGCAGTATTTT
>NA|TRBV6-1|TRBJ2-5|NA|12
CASSEIAETQYF
TGTGCCAGCAGTGAAATAGCAGAGACCCAGTACTTC
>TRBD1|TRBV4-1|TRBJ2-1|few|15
CASSSHRGRYNEQFF
TGCGCCAGCAGCTCCCACAGGGGCAGGTACAATGAGCAGTTCTTC
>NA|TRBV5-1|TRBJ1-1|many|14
CASSLLPMNTEAFF
TGCGCCAGCAGCTTGCTCCCAATGAACACTGAAGCTTTCTTT
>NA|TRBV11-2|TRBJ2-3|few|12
CASRLGGDTQYF
TGTGCCAGCAGGTTAGGGGGGGATACGCAGTATTTT
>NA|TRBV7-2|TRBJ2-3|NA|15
CASSRSGPPGNTQYF
TGTGCCAGCAGCCGCTCGGGCCCACCCGGAAATACGCAGTATTTT
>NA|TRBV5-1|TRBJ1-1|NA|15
CASSLGTDLNTEAFF
TGCGCCAGCAGCTTGGGGACAGACTTGAACACTGAAGCTTTCTTT
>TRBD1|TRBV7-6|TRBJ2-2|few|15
CASSIWTGNTGELFF
TGTGCCAGCAGCATCTGGACAGGGAACACCGGGGAGCTGTTTTTT
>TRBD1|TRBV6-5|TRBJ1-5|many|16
CASSYSTGGKRQPQHF
TGTGCCAGCAGTTACTCGACAGGGGGGAAGCGTCAGCCCCAGCATTTT
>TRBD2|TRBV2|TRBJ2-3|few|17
CATPGEKSRGGTDTQYF
TGTGCCACCCCCGGGGAGAAATCGCGGGGGGGGACAGATACGCAGTATTTT
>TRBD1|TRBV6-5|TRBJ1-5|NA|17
CASSSRTGGYSNQPQHF
TGTGCCAGCAGTTCAAGGACAGGGGGTTATAGCAATCAGCCCCAGCATTTT
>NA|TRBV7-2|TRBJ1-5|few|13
CASSPEPNQPQHF
TGTGCCAGCAGCCCGGAACCCAATCAGCCCCAGCATTTT
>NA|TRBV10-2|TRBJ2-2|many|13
CASSDFGTGELFF
TGCGCCAGCAGTGATTTCGGCACCGGGGAGCTGTTTTTT
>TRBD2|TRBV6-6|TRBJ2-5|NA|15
CASRASGGAGETQYF
TGTGCCAGCAGGGCCAGCGGGGGGGCTGGAGAGACCCAGTACTTC
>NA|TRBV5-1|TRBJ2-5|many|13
CASSLTAQETQYF
TGCGCCAGCAGTCTAACCGCTCAAGAGACCCAGTACTTC
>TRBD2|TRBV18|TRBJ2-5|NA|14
CASSSAGDQETQYF
TGTGCCAGCTCATCTGCGGGGGACCAAGAGACCCAGTACTTC
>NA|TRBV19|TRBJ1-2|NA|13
CASSIPGIYGYTF
TGTGCCAGTAGTATACCAGGGATCTATGGCTACACCTTC
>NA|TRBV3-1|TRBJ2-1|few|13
CASSRGWGPEQFF
TGTGCCAGCAGCAGGGGTTGGGGCCCCGAGCAGTTCTTC
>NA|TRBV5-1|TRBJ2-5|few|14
CASSRTTLGETQYF
TGCGCCAGCAGCCGCACTACTTTGGGAGAGACCCAGTACTTC
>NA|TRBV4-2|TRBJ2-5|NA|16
CASSQGRELAQETQYF
TGTGCCAGCAGCCAAGGCCGGGAGCTAGCCCAAGAGACCCAGTACTTC
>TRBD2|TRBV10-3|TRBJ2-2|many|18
CAISEYVTSGLNTGELFF
TGTGCCATCAGTGAATATGTTACTAGCGGGCTGAACACCGGGGAGCTGTTTTTT
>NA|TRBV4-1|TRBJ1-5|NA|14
CASSQVRGGQPQHF
TGCGCCAGCAGCCAAGTGCGGGGGGGCCAGCCCCAGCATTTT
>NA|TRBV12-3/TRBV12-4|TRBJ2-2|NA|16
CASSPPQGGTTGELFF
TGTGCCAGCAGTCCCCCGCAGGGAGGAACGACCGGGGAGCTGTTTTTT
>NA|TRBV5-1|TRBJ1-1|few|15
CASSPQGGGGTEAFF
TGCGCCAGCAGCCCACAAGGAGGAGGGGGGACTGAAGCTTTCTTT
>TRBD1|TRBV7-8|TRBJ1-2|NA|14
CASSYSTGAGGYTF
TGTGCCAGCAGTTATTCTACAGGGGCGGGAGGCTACACCTTC
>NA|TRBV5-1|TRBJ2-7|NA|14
CASSLATRGNEQYF
TGCGCCAGCAGCTTGGCCACAAGGGGCAACGAGCAGTACTTC
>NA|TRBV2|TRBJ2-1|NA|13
CASRGDLGNEQFF
TGTGCCAGCAGGGGGGACCTCGGCAATGAGCAGTTCTTC
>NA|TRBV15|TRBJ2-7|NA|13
CATSPAGTYEQYF
TGTGCCACAAGTCCGGCAGGGACCTACGAGCAGTACTTC
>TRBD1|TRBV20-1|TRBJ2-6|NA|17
CSARQGLRGTGANVLTF
TGCAGTGCACGACAGGGTTTACGAGGAACTGGGGCCAACGTCCTGACTTTC
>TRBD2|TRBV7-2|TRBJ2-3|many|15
CASSQLGGTTDTQYF
TGTGCCAGCAGCCAGCTGGGGGGGACCACAGATACGCAGTATTTT